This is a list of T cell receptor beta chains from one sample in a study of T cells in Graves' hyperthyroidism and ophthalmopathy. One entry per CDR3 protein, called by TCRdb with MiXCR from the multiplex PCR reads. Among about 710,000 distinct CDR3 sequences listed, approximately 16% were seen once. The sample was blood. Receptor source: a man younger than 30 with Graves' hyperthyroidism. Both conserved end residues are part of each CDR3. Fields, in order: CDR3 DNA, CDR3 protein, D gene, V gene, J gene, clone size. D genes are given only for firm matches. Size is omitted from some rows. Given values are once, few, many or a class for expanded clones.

CDR3nt: TGTGCCAGCACCCCCGACGGACCTAACACCGGGGAGCTGTTTTTT
CDR3aa: CASTPDGPNTGELFF
d_gene: NA
v_gene: TRBV6-1
j_gene: TRBJ2-2
abundance: NA

CDR3nt: TGTGCCAGCAGTTACAGGTCCGCTAGAGATACGCAGTATTTT
CDR3aa: CASSYRSARDTQYF
d_gene: NA
v_gene: TRBV28
j_gene: TRBJ2-3
abundance: many

CDR3nt: TGTGCCAGCAGTTTTACAGGGGGCATAACAGATACGCAGTATTTT
CDR3aa: CASSFTGGITDTQYF
d_gene: TRBD1
v_gene: TRBV2
j_gene: TRBJ2-3
abundance: NA

CDR3nt: TGCAGTGCTAGGAGTCTAGCGGGAGAATCTGGAGGGAATGAGCAGTTCTTC
CDR3aa: CSARSLAGESGGNEQFF
d_gene: TRBD2
v_gene: TRBV20-1
j_gene: TRBJ2-1
abundance: many

CDR3nt: TGTGCCACCAGCCGGGTCGGTTCAACAGATACGCAGTATTTT
CDR3aa: CATSRVGSTDTQYF
d_gene: NA
v_gene: TRBV24-1
j_gene: TRBJ2-3
abundance: many

CDR3nt: TGTGCCAGCAGTCCGGGACAGCGCACAGATACGCAGTATTTT
CDR3aa: CASSPGQRTDTQYF
d_gene: TRBD1
v_gene: TRBV28
j_gene: TRBJ2-3
abundance: many

CDR3nt: TGCAGTGCTAGGGGGGCCGCTAGGTACGAGCAGTACTTC
CDR3aa: CSARGAARYEQYF
d_gene: NA
v_gene: TRBV20-1
j_gene: TRBJ2-7
abundance: NA

CDR3nt: TGCAGTGCGGGGGGGGGAGGCGCCTACAATGAGCAGTTCTTC
CDR3aa: CSAGGGGAYNEQFF
d_gene: TRBD2
v_gene: TRBV20-1
j_gene: TRBJ2-1
abundance: NA

CDR3nt: TGCAGTGCTAGACGGGGTCTGGGGGCAGATACGCAGTATTTT
CDR3aa: CSARRGLGADTQYF
d_gene: NA
v_gene: TRBV20-1
j_gene: TRBJ2-3
abundance: many

CDR3nt: TGTGCCAGCAGCTTATCGCCGACTAGCGGGAGAGAGACCCAGTACTTC
CDR3aa: CASSLSPTSGRETQYF
d_gene: TRBD2
v_gene: TRBV7-2
j_gene: TRBJ2-5
abundance: few

CDR3nt: TGCAGTGCTACTGAAGACATGGGACGGCTCCAAGAGACCCAGTACTTC
CDR3aa: CSATEDMGRLQETQYF
d_gene: NA
v_gene: TRBV20-1
j_gene: TRBJ2-5
abundance: NA

CDR3nt: TGTGCCAGCAGTTCAGCCGGGACACCCGCTGACTATGGCTACACCTTC
CDR3aa: CASSSAGTPADYGYTF
d_gene: NA
v_gene: TRBV6-1
j_gene: TRBJ1-2
abundance: many

CDR3nt: TGTGCCAGCAGCTTGGGGATGTGGACCCTGGGAGAGACCCAGTACTTC
CDR3aa: CASSLGMWTLGETQYF
d_gene: NA
v_gene: TRBV5-6
j_gene: TRBJ2-5
abundance: few

CDR3nt: TGTGCCAGCAGTTACTCGGGGAAGGATTCACCCCTCCACTTT
CDR3aa: CASSYSGKDSPLHF
d_gene: NA
v_gene: TRBV6-5
j_gene: TRBJ1-6
abundance: NA

CDR3nt: TGTGCCATCAGTGAGTCAGGCGGGGAGCTGTTTTTT
CDR3aa: CAISESGGELFF
d_gene: NA
v_gene: TRBV10-3
j_gene: TRBJ2-2
abundance: many

CDR3nt: TGTGCCAGCAAATTTCAGCTGAACACTGAAGCTTTCTTT
CDR3aa: CASKFQLNTEAFF
d_gene: NA
v_gene: TRBV5-8
j_gene: TRBJ1-1
abundance: many

CDR3nt: TGTGCCAGCAGTTACGGACTGGCGGGGCGTTGGGACGAGCAGTACTTC
CDR3aa: CASSYGLAGRWDEQYF
d_gene: NA
v_gene: TRBV6-9
j_gene: TRBJ2-7
abundance: few

CDR3nt: TGCAGTGCTAGAGAAGCAGGGCCCTACGAGCAGTACTTC
CDR3aa: CSAREAGPYEQYF
d_gene: NA
v_gene: TRBV20-1
j_gene: TRBJ2-7
abundance: few

CDR3nt: TGTGCCAGCAGCCCCATCCTAGGCAATCAGCCCCAGCATTTT
CDR3aa: CASSPILGNQPQHF
d_gene: NA
v_gene: TRBV27
j_gene: TRBJ1-5
abundance: NA

CDR3nt: TGTGCCAGCACCCCTTTGGGCGAACCGGACACCGAGGAGCTGTTTTTT
CDR3aa: CASTPLGEPDTEELFF
d_gene: NA
v_gene: TRBV2
j_gene: TRBJ2-2
abundance: NA

CDR3nt: TGCGCCAGCAGCCAAGAGGGGGGAGCCCCCGAGACCCAGTACTTC
CDR3aa: CASSQEGGAPETQYF
d_gene: NA
v_gene: TRBV4-3
j_gene: TRBJ2-5
abundance: NA

CDR3nt: TGTGCCAGCAGTTCCGGGACAGGGGCCCCTGGCTACACCTTC
CDR3aa: CASSSGTGAPGYTF
d_gene: TRBD1
v_gene: TRBV6-1
j_gene: TRBJ1-2
abundance: NA

CDR3nt: TGTGCCAGCAGCCAAACAGGGGGCTCCCTGAACACTGAAGCTTTCTTT
CDR3aa: CASSQTGGSLNTEAFF
d_gene: TRBD1
v_gene: TRBV9
j_gene: TRBJ1-1
abundance: NA

CDR3nt: TGTGCTAGTGGTTTGGTACCCCGGGCGGGCGAGCAGTACTTC
CDR3aa: CASGLVPRAGEQYF
d_gene: NA
v_gene: TRBV12-5
j_gene: TRBJ2-7
abundance: NA

CDR3nt: TGCAGTGCCTCCCTTAGCGGGAGAGGGTTAGAGACCCAGTACTTC
CDR3aa: CSASLSGRGLETQYF
d_gene: TRBD2
v_gene: TRBV20-1
j_gene: TRBJ2-5
abundance: NA

CDR3nt: TGTGCCAGCAGGTTTGCTAGCGGCAGCTCCTACGAGCAGTACTTC
CDR3aa: CASRFASGSSYEQYF
d_gene: TRBD2
v_gene: TRBV6-2/TRBV6-3
j_gene: TRBJ2-7
abundance: many

CDR3nt: TGCAGTGCTAGTGGGAACCCGGGAGAGCAGGAGACCCAGTACTTC
CDR3aa: CSASGNPGEQETQYF
d_gene: NA
v_gene: TRBV20-1
j_gene: TRBJ2-5
abundance: many

CDR3nt: TGTGCCTGGAGTCCCGGACTAGCGGGAGGGCCGGATGAGCAGTTCTTC
CDR3aa: CAWSPGLAGGPDEQFF
d_gene: TRBD2
v_gene: TRBV30
j_gene: TRBJ2-1
abundance: many

CDR3nt: TGTGCCAGCAGCTACGAATCAGGGCCGCGGGAGACCCAGTACTTC
CDR3aa: CASSYESGPRETQYF
d_gene: NA
v_gene: TRBV7-9
j_gene: TRBJ2-5
abundance: NA

CDR3nt: TGCGCCAGCACCCCGACAGGGAGCTCCTACAATGAGCAGTTCTTC
CDR3aa: CASTPTGSSYNEQFF
d_gene: TRBD1
v_gene: TRBV5-1
j_gene: TRBJ2-1
abundance: few

CDR3nt: TGCGCCAGCAGTGAATCCCGTGCGGGAGGGATGGTCACCGGGGAGCTGTTTTTT
CDR3aa: CASSESRAGGMVTGELFF
d_gene: TRBD2
v_gene: TRBV10-1
j_gene: TRBJ2-2
abundance: NA

CDR3nt: TGTGCCAGCTCACCATCTCAGACAGGGAATGAGCAGTTCTTC
CDR3aa: CASSPSQTGNEQFF
d_gene: TRBD1
v_gene: TRBV18
j_gene: TRBJ2-1
abundance: few

CDR3nt: TGTGCCAGCAGTTACGCAGGGCAGGAGTATGGCTACACCTTC
CDR3aa: CASSYAGQEYGYTF
d_gene: NA
v_gene: TRBV6-5
j_gene: TRBJ1-2
abundance: few

CDR3nt: TGTGCCAGCAGTTTACCAGGCTTTCAAGAGACCCAGTACTTC
CDR3aa: CASSLPGFQETQYF
d_gene: NA
v_gene: TRBV6-1
j_gene: TRBJ2-5
abundance: many

CDR3nt: TGTGCCAGCAGCCCCCGGGGGGGGCGGAACGAGCAGTACTTC
CDR3aa: CASSPRGGRNEQYF
d_gene: TRBD2
v_gene: TRBV7-2
j_gene: TRBJ2-7
abundance: many

CDR3nt: TGTGCCAGCAGTGACAGGGTGGACGAGCAGTACTTC
CDR3aa: CASSDRVDEQYF
d_gene: NA
v_gene: TRBV2
j_gene: TRBJ2-7
abundance: many

CDR3nt: TGTGCCAGCAGCCTCAGGGGATCCTATAATTCACCCCTCCACTTT
CDR3aa: CASSLRGSYNSPLHF
d_gene: NA
v_gene: TRBV16
j_gene: TRBJ1-6
abundance: NA

CDR3nt: TGTGCCAGCAGTTACGGTGGTGGCGGGGGAAACACTGAAGCTTTCTTT
CDR3aa: CASSYGGGGGNTEAFF
d_gene: NA
v_gene: TRBV6-5
j_gene: TRBJ1-1
abundance: many

CDR3nt: TGTGCCAGCGCCGCTAGCGGGAGTGGCAATGAGCAGTTCTTC
CDR3aa: CASAASGSGNEQFF
d_gene: TRBD2
v_gene: TRBV6-2/TRBV6-3
j_gene: TRBJ2-1
abundance: NA

CDR3nt: TGTGCCTGGACCCCGGGACAGGGAAGATTCGATACGCAGTATTTT
CDR3aa: CAWTPGQGRFDTQYF
d_gene: TRBD1
v_gene: TRBV30
j_gene: TRBJ2-3
abundance: NA

CDR3nt: TGTGCCATCAGTGACCCTGGTAGCGGGGGAGGCACAGATACGCAGTATTTT
CDR3aa: CAISDPGSGGGTDTQYF
d_gene: TRBD2
v_gene: TRBV10-3
j_gene: TRBJ2-3
abundance: NA

CDR3nt: TGTGCCAGTCGAGAAGGAGATGGTACTGAAGCTTTCTTT
CDR3aa: CASREGDGTEAFF
d_gene: NA
v_gene: TRBV19
j_gene: TRBJ1-1
abundance: NA

CDR3nt: TGCAGTGCTAGATTCGGGCCGACCTACAATGAGCAGTTCTTC
CDR3aa: CSARFGPTYNEQFF
d_gene: NA
v_gene: TRBV20-1
j_gene: TRBJ2-1
abundance: NA

CDR3nt: TGTGCCAGCAGCTTACCTTGGGCAGGCTCTGGAAACACCATATATTTT
CDR3aa: CASSLPWAGSGNTIYF
d_gene: NA
v_gene: TRBV7-2
j_gene: TRBJ1-3
abundance: NA

CDR3nt: TGCAGCGTTGAAGGGGCAGGGGGCGGCACTGAAGCTTTCTTT
CDR3aa: CSVEGAGGGTEAFF
d_gene: TRBD1
v_gene: TRBV29-1
j_gene: TRBJ1-1
abundance: NA

CDR3nt: TGCAGTGCTAGCAGGGCGGGCACAGATACGCAGTATTTT
CDR3aa: CSASRAGTDTQYF
d_gene: NA
v_gene: TRBV20-1
j_gene: TRBJ2-3
abundance: few

CDR3nt: TGCGCCAGCAGCTTGGGTATGGACCCAGAGACCCAGTACTTC
CDR3aa: CASSLGMDPETQYF
d_gene: NA
v_gene: TRBV5-1
j_gene: TRBJ2-5
abundance: few

CDR3nt: TGTGCCAGCAGTTTAGGGACAGTCAGCTCTGGAAACACCATATATTTT
CDR3aa: CASSLGTVSSGNTIYF
d_gene: NA
v_gene: TRBV12-3/TRBV12-4
j_gene: TRBJ1-3
abundance: NA

CDR3nt: TGTGCCAGCAGTTTTTATGAGAACACAGATACGCAGTATTTT
CDR3aa: CASSFYENTDTQYF
d_gene: NA
v_gene: TRBV12-3/TRBV12-4
j_gene: TRBJ2-3
abundance: few

CDR3nt: TGTGCCAGCAGCCAAGCCCTCAGTTTGGGGATGGATGAGCAGTTCTTC
CDR3aa: CASSQALSLGMDEQFF
d_gene: NA
v_gene: TRBV3-1
j_gene: TRBJ2-1
abundance: NA

CDR3nt: TGTGCCAGCAGTTTAGCGGGCAGGGGGAACACTGAAGCTTTCTTT
CDR3aa: CASSLAGRGNTEAFF
d_gene: NA
v_gene: TRBV12-3/TRBV12-4
j_gene: TRBJ1-1
abundance: many